This TCR beta chain is drawn from a study of cytomegalovirus exposure and HLA in healthy donors. Study-wide context: In terms of ancestry, the Caucasian-associated cluster contained about 81% of the approximately 430 genotyped donors. Study results and caveats: Only CMV serostatus was available as immune exposure information.

Researchers ran the PCR with 60 Vbeta and 13 Jbeta primers. Here immunoSEQ multiplex PCR was the method, and the copy in TCRdb shows in-frame clones only, minus some. Counted here are some 170,000 clones, around four fifths occurring once; the ten biggest clones make up around 1.3%. Details on this clone: Its antigen is not known.

This CDR3 spans 15 amino acids. Germline CDR1 SGHAT, CDR2 FQNNGV. After removal of 5 bases from V and 6 bases from J, the junction contained 10 bases not matched to a gene. Sequencing was performed on PBMCs. The chain recombines TRBV11-2 with TRBJ2-1; 7 nucleotides match TRBD2. This receptor was identified in a woman in her fifties or sixties in good health and CMV-seronegative. CDR3 bases: TGTGCCAGCAGCCCCGGGACTAAAAATTCCAATGAGCAGTTCTTC. Residues: CASSPGTKNSNEQFF.